The rows below give T cell receptor beta chains drawn from one sample of a study of metastatic and nonmetastatic thyroid tumors. TCRdb re-processed the PCR reads through MiXCR. The data contain 35,000 to 40,000 clones, about 20% of them seen just once; the ten biggest clones take up around a sixth. Sequenced: blood. These TCRs come from a female donor with papillary thyroid cancer or a benign thyroid nodule (not recorded which). Some clones in this sample may be carry-over from other donors' samples. CDR3s include the opening cysteine and the closing phenylalanine or tryptophan. Each record gives: clone size, J gene, V gene, D gene, CDR3 protein, CDR3 DNA. A D gene is named only where the DNA matches it firmly. Size is omitted from some rows. Given values are once, few, many or a class for expanded clones.

size: many; J: TRBJ2-3; V: TRBV12-5; D: NA; CDR3: CASGPKGRASTDTQYF; DNA: TGTGCTAGTGGTCCGAAGGGCCGGGCTAGCACAGATACGCAGTATTTT
size: NA; J: TRBJ2-7; V: TRBV10-3; D: NA; CDR3: CATIGGLVREQYF; DNA: TGTGCCACCATAGGGGGACTCGTTAGGGAGCAATACTTC
size: many; J: TRBJ2-2; V: TRBV12-3/TRBV12-4; D: TRBD1; CDR3: CASSLSWTGIDTGELFF; DNA: TGTGCCAGCAGTTTAAGCTGGACAGGGATCGACACCGGGGAGCTGTTTTTT
size: medium-sized; J: TRBJ2-7; V: TRBV28; D: NA; CDR3: CASSFQGPLYEQYF; DNA: TGTGCCAGCAGTTTTCAGGGTCCCCTGTACGAGCAGTACTTC
size: many; J: TRBJ2-2; V: TRBV4-1; D: TRBD2; CDR3: CASSQGGLLTGELFF; DNA: TGCGCCAGCAGCCAAGGGGGACTACTTACCGGGGAGCTGTTTTTT
size: many; J: TRBJ2-5; V: TRBV3-1; D: TRBD2; CDR3: CASSQDGLGLAREETQYF; DNA: TGTGCCAGCAGCCAAGATGGTTTAGGACTAGCACGAGAAGAGACCCAGTACTTC
size: medium-sized; J: TRBJ2-7; V: TRBV12-3/TRBV12-4; D: TRBD1; CDR3: CASRGQGSSYEQYF; DNA: TGTGCCAGCAGAGGACAGGGGAGCTCCTACGAGCAGTACTTC
size: many; J: TRBJ2-7; V: TRBV5-4; D: TRBD1; CDR3: CASSYPGTGSYEQYF; DNA: TGTGCCAGCAGCTACCCCGGGACAGGGAGCTACGAGCAGTACTTC
size: many; J: TRBJ2-7; V: TRBV30; D: NA; CDR3: CAWSAERDGTYEQYF; DNA: TGTGCCTGGAGTGCGGAACGGGACGGCACCTACGAGCAGTACTTC
size: NA; J: TRBJ1-1; V: TRBV19; D: NA; CDR3: CETSPRGEDTEAFF; DNA: TGTGAAACCTCCCCCCGGGGAGAGGACACTGAAGCTTTCTTT
size: many; J: TRBJ1-1; V: TRBV19; D: NA; CDR3: CATRDYTEAFF; DNA: TGTGCCACTAGGGATTACACTGAAGCTTTCTTT
size: many; J: TRBJ1-2; V: TRBV20-1; D: TRBD1; CDR3: CSARGGTGRYGYTF; DNA: TGCAGTGCTAGAGGCGGGACAGGGCGCTATGGCTACACCTTC
size: many; J: TRBJ2-2; V: TRBV27; D: NA; CDR3: CASSLWGNTGELVF; DNA: TGTGCCAGCAGTTTATGGGGGAACACCGGGGAGCTGGTTTTT
size: many; J: TRBJ1-5; V: TRBV28; D: NA; CDR3: CASSLSTGFLNQPQHF; DNA: TGTGCCAGCAGTTTATCGACAGGCTTCCTTAATCAGCCCCAGCATTTT
size: many; J: TRBJ1-6; V: TRBV30; D: NA; CDR3: CAWSVPNFNSPLHF; DNA: TGTGCCTGGAGCGTTCCCAACTTCAATTCACCCCTCCACTTT
size: few; J: TRBJ1-5; V: TRBV6-1; D: NA; CDR3: CASNPVVHLNQPQHF; DNA: TGTGCCAGCAACCCGGTGGTACACCTCAATCAGCCCCAGCATTTT
size: NA; J: TRBJ1-3; V: TRBV20-1; D: TRBD1; CDR3: CSAGQGSGNTIYF; DNA: TGCAGTGCCGGACAGGGGTCTGGAAACACCATATATTTT
size: many; J: TRBJ2-3; V: TRBV24-1; D: NA; CDR3: CATPPLHSARYF; DNA: TGTGCCACCCCCCCCCTTCACTCCGCGCGGTATTTT
size: NA; J: TRBJ1-2; V: TRBV20-1; D: TRBD1; CDR3: CSATDRGYGYTF; DNA: TGCAGTGCAACGGACAGGGGCTATGGCTACACCTTC
size: NA; J: TRBJ2-5; V: TRBV27; D: TRBD2; CDR3: CASGTSGRVTQYF; DNA: TGTGCCAGCGGAACTAGCGGGAGGGTGACCCAGTACTTC
size: many; J: TRBJ2-1; V: TRBV5-1; D: NA; CDR3: CASSLDEGTQFF; DNA: TGCGCCAGCAGCTTGGATGAAGGGACCCAGTTCTTC
size: many; J: TRBJ2-7; V: TRBV7-8; D: NA; CDR3: CASSLDLWSAHEQYF; DNA: TGTGCCAGCAGCTTAGACCTTTGGTCCGCCCACGAGCAGTACTTC
size: medium-sized; J: TRBJ2-7; V: TRBV27; D: NA; CDR3: CATSLQGEYEQYF; DNA: TGTGCCACCAGTTTACAGGGTGAATACGAGCAGTACTTC
size: many; J: TRBJ2-1; V: TRBV2; D: NA; CDR3: CASSPTRGSLSGNEQFF; DNA: TGTGCCAGCAGTCCTACCAGGGGTAGCCTCTCAGGGAATGAGCAGTTCTTC
size: many; J: TRBJ2-7; V: TRBV27; D: NA; CDR3: CASSHSLLYEQYF; DNA: TGTGCCAGCAGTCACAGCCTCCTCTACGAGCAGTACTTC
size: NA; J: TRBJ2-7; V: TRBV20-1; D: TRBD2; CDR3: CSADYGTSGSQSSYEQYF; DNA: TGCAGTGCGGACTACGGGACTAGCGGCTCACAAAGCTCCTACGAGCAGTACTTC
size: many; J: TRBJ2-3; V: TRBV28; D: NA; CDR3: CASSLSHSDTQYF; DNA: TGTGCCAGCAGTTTATCGCATTCAGATACGCAGTATTTT
size: many; J: TRBJ2-2; V: TRBV25-1; D: TRBD2; CDR3: CASRTSGGARSGELFF; DNA: TGTGCCAGCCGAACCTCGGGGGGGGCTCGGTCCGGGGAGCTGTTTTTT
size: NA; J: TRBJ2-2; V: TRBV19; D: NA; CDR3: CASRDVERMNTGELFF; DNA: TGTGCCAGTAGAGATGTGGAACGGATGAACACCGGGGAGCTGTTTTTT
size: NA; J: TRBJ1-1; V: TRBV7-9; D: NA; CDR3: CASSSRGGGQTEAFF; DNA: TGTGCCAGCAGTTCCAGGGGTGGGGGACAAACTGAAGCTTTCTTT
size: few; J: TRBJ2-7; V: TRBV6-1; D: NA; CDR3: CASRPRTRWNYEQYF; DNA: TGTGCCAGCAGACCCCGAACGAGGTGGAACTACGAGCAGTACTTC
size: NA; J: TRBJ1-6; V: TRBV6-1; D: TRBD1; CDR3: CASTAGGGYSPLHF; DNA: TGTGCCAGCACCGCAGGGGGAGGCTATTCACCCCTCCACTTT
size: NA; J: TRBJ1-6; V: TRBV6-1; D: NA; CDR3: CASSEGEPLHF; DNA: TGTGCCAGCAGTGAAGGGGAGCCCCTCCACTTT
size: many; J: TRBJ2-3; V: TRBV3-1; D: TRBD1; CDR3: CASSLGQTSDTQYF; DNA: TGTGCCAGCAGCCTGGGACAGACGTCAGATACGCAGTATTTT
size: NA; J: TRBJ2-5; V: TRBV5-1; D: NA; CDR3: CASALQETQYF; DNA: TGCGCCAGCGCCCTCCAAGAGACCCAGTACTTC
size: many; J: TRBJ1-2; V: TRBV19; D: NA; CDR3: CASRLRDKDYGYTF; DNA: TGTGCCAGTAGGCTCCGGGACAAGGACTATGGCTACACCTTC
size: many; J: TRBJ2-2; V: TRBV27; D: NA; CDR3: CASSFLINTGELFF; DNA: TGTGCCAGCAGTTTCCTTATTAATACCGGGGAGCTGTTTTTT
size: NA; J: TRBJ2-5; V: TRBV28; D: NA; CDR3: CASNLGVGTPEQETQYF; DNA: TGTGCCAGCAACCTCGGGGTCGGCACCCCGGAACAAGAGACCCAGTACTTC
size: NA; J: TRBJ1-5; V: TRBV5-3; D: NA; CDR3: CASKPRHLDNQPQHF; DNA: TGTGCCAGTAAACCTCGACATCTTGACAATCAGCCCCAGCATTTT
size: NA; J: TRBJ2-7; V: TRBV6-2/TRBV6-3; D: NA; CDR3: CASSYAGRSSYEQYF; DNA: TGTGCCAGCAGTTACGCGGGCAGGTCTTCCTACGAGCAGTACTTC
size: many; J: TRBJ2-1; V: TRBV12-3/TRBV12-4; D: TRBD2; CDR3: CASRWTAGGSDEQFF; DNA: TGTGCCAGCAGATGGACAGCGGGAGGAAGCGATGAGCAGTTCTTC
size: NA; J: TRBJ2-5; V: TRBV3-1; D: NA; CDR3: CASSLPLQETQYF; DNA: TGTGCCAGCAGCCTCCCCCTCCAAGAGACCCAGTACTTC